These T cell receptor beta chains were read from a single sample in a study of T cell responses to AZD1222 COVID-19 vaccine. Clones were sequenced by immunoSEQ multiplex PCR, and TCRdb holds only the in-frame ones, with some missing. The sample carries under 150,000 clones, 90% to 95% recorded once. The sample consisted of peripheral blood, taken on day 0 of AZD1222 vaccination. These receptors were obtained from an adult in good health. CDR3s include the opening cysteine and the closing phenylalanine or tryptophan. A D gene is named only where the DNA matches it firmly. Rows may omit the clone size; those that give it use once, few, many or a size class.

TRBJ1-5,.,TRBD1,TRBV19,TGTGCCAGTAGTAAACGACAGGGCGAGGGCTACGGGCAGCCCCAGCATTTT,CASSKRQGEGYGQPQHF
TRBJ1-2,once,.,TRBV6-1,TGTGCCAGCAGTGAATGGGGTAGCTACACCTTC,CASSEWGSYTF
TRBJ1-2,.,TRBD1,TRBV6-5,TGTGCCAGCAGGACACAGGACAGGAACTATGGCTACACCTTC,CASRTQDRNYGYTF
TRBJ1-4,.,.,TRBV6-6,TGTGCCAGCAGGAGAGACCGTGCAACTAATGAAAAACTGTTTTTT,CASRRDRATNEKLFF
TRBJ1-1,.,.,TRBV4-2,TGTGCCAGCAGCCCCGGATTCGACAGAATGAACACTGAAGCTTTCTTT,CASSPGFDRMNTEAFF
TRBJ1-1,.,.,TRBV5-1,TGCGCCAGCAGCTTCCGCTCCGGACAGTCGGCTGAAGCTTTCTTT,CASSFRSGQSAEAFF
TRBJ2-1,.,.,TRBV7-2,TGTGCCAGCAGCTTAGAGGGGGTTTACAATGAGCAGTTCTTC,CASSLEGVYNEQFF
TRBJ2-7,.,.,TRBV6-5,TGTGCCAGCCACGAACAGCTCCCATCTTACGAGCAGTACTTC,CASHEQLPSYEQYF
TRBJ2-7,.,.,TRBV5-6,TGTGCCAGCAGCTTGGTCTATCATGGACGTGTGGGGGCCGAGCAGTACTTC,CASSLVYHGRVGAEQYF
TRBJ1-2,.,.,TRBV5-1,TGCGCCAGCAGCTTGGGGACAGACGCAAACTATGGCTACACCTTC,CASSLGTDANYGYTF
TRBJ2-1,.,.,TRBV11-3,TGTGCCAGCAGCCCAGACAGATACAATGAGCAGTTCTTC,CASSPDRYNEQFF
TRBJ1-1,.,.,TRBV7-3,TGTGCCAGCAGACTAAGCAGGGAGAACACTGAAGCTTTCTTT,CASRLSRENTEAFF
TRBJ1-1,.,.,TRBV27,TGTGCCAGCAGTTTAAAACAGGGTATGAACACTGAAGCTTTCTTT,CASSLKQGMNTEAFF
TRBJ2-1,.,.,TRBV7-2,TGTGCCAGCAGCGGAGACCAATCCTCCTACAATGAGCAGTTCTTC,CASSGDQSSYNEQFF
TRBJ2-7,once,TRBD1,TRBV6-5,TGTGCCAGCAGTTACGATCGACAGGGCTCCTACGAGCAGTACTTC,CASSYDRQGSYEQYF
TRBJ2-7,.,.,TRBV13,TGTGCCAGCAGCTTAGCCCCGGACAGGAGGGCTTTTTTGGGTGCCTACGAGCAGTACTTC,CASSLAPDRRAFLGAYEQYF
TRBJ2-1,.,.,TRBV3-1/TRBV3-2,TGTGCCAGCAGCCAAGTCCCCTGGGTAGCGGAAGGGGATGAGCAGTTCTTC,CASSQVPWVAEGDEQFF
TRBJ2-2,.,.,TRBV11-2,TGTGCCAGCAGCGAATATGGACAGTTTCCCGGGGAGCTGTTTTTT,CASSEYGQFPGELFF
TRBJ2-1,.,.,TRBV7-9,TGTGCCAGCACTTTGGGGAAGGGAAAAATCTACAATGAGCAGTTCTTC,CASTLGKGKIYNEQFF
TRBJ2-1,few,.,TRBV5-5,TGTGCCAGCAGCTCTACAGGGAATCAGGATGAGCAGTTCTTC,CASSSTGNQDEQFF
TRBJ1-5,.,TRBD1,TRBV6-5,TGTGCCAGCAGTCCCTCCGGACAGGGGAGGCGTAACCAGCATTTT,CASSPSGQGRRNQHF
TRBJ2-4,.,.,TRBV3-1/TRBV3-2,TGTGCCAGCAGCCTTGGGGACATTCAGTACTTC,CASSLGDIQYF
TRBJ2-2,.,TRBD2,TRBV11-2,TGTGCCAGCTCGGGAGGTACCGGGGAGCTGTTTTTT,CASSGGTGELFF
TRBJ1-1,.,TRBD1,TRBV9,TGTGCCAGCAGCTCGGACAGGGGAATGAACACTGAAGCTTTCTTT,CASSSDRGMNTEAFF
TRBJ2-7,.,.,TRBV5-4,TGTGCCAGCAGCTTGGGTAGGAGCTCCTACGAGCAGTACTTC,CASSLGRSSYEQYF
TRBJ2-6,.,TRBD1,TRBV14,TGTGCCAGCAGCCCCCTGACAGGGAGTGGGGCCAACGTCCTGACTTTC,CASSPLTGSGANVLTF
TRBJ1-4,.,.,TRBV2,TGTGCCAGCACCTCAGAGGCGAATGAAAAACTGTTTTTT,CASTSEANEKLFF
TRBJ1-2,.,.,TRBV4-2,TGTGCCAGCAGCGCACCGGCAGGTAGCCAGGGGAACTATGGCTACACCTTC,CASSAPAGSQGNYGYTF
TRBJ2-1,.,TRBD2,TRBV18,TGTGCCAGCTCACCCGTTCGGGAGGAGAATGAGCAGTTCTTC,CASSPVREENEQFF
TRBJ2-2,.,TRBD1,TRBV2,TGTGCCAGCAGTTGGACAGGGGACCCCACCGGGGAGCTGTTTTTT,CASSWTGDPTGELFF
TRBJ1-5,.,.,TRBV7-9,TGTGCCAGCAGCTTATTGATCAGGGGCGAACAGCCCCAGCATTTT,CASSLLIRGEQPQHF
TRBJ2-1,once,.,TRBV27,TGTGCCAGCAGTTTTCGCGGCTCCTACAATGAGCAGTTCTTC,CASSFRGSYNEQFF
TRBJ1-6,.,.,TRBV18,TGTGCCAGCTCACCATCCAGGGAGGGTTCACCCCTCCACTTT,CASSPSREGSPLHF
TRBJ2-1,.,.,TRBV12-3/TRBV12-4,TGTGCCAGCAGTTTAACGTCAAATGAGCAGTTCTTC,CASSLTSNEQFF
TRBJ2-7,once,TRBD1,TRBV6-5,TGTGCCAGCAGTTACGGCAGGGGGTACGAGCAGTACTTC,CASSYGRGYEQYF
TRBJ2-1,.,TRBD2,TRBV7-9,TGTGCCAGCAGTCTGAGCTTAGCGGGAGCCTACAATGAGCAGTTCTTC,CASSLSLAGAYNEQFF
TRBJ1-1,.,.,TRBV7-2,TGTGCCAGCAGCTTAGCGATCAGGGGTTGGTCTGAAGCTTTCTTT,CASSLAIRGWSEAFF
TRBJ2-5,.,.,TRBV5-4,TGTGCCAGCAGCTTGGCTGGGAAAGAGACCCAGTACTTC,CASSLAGKETQYF
TRBJ1-4,.,.,TRBV5-1,TGCGCCAGCAGCCTAGGGAGGACCGCCTCAAATGAAAAACTGTTTTTT,CASSLGRTASNEKLFF
TRBJ1-4,.,TRBD1,TRBV10-3,TGTGCCATCAGTGACCCTGACAGGGGGAATGAAAAACTGTTTTTT,CAISDPDRGNEKLFF
TRBJ1-2,.,.,TRBV9,TGTGCCAGCAGCGTAGAGGCAGCACTTAACTATGGCTACACCTTC,CASSVEAALNYGYTF
TRBJ2-2,.,TRBD1,TRBV6-1,TGTGCCAGCAGTGGAGCCGGGACAGGGTACCGGGAGCTGTTTTTT,CASSGAGTGYRELFF
TRBJ2-6,.,.,TRBV7-6,TGTGCCAGCAGCTTAACCCCTAGCCATGGGTCTGGGGCCAACGTCCTGACTTTC,CASSLTPSHGSGANVLTF
TRBJ1-6,.,TRBD1,TRBV7-9,TGTGCCAGCAGCTCTGAGGTAGGGGGCGGCTCACCCCTCCACTTT,CASSSEVGGGSPLHF
TRBJ2-1,.,.,TRBV10-2,TGCGCCAGCAGGGTGGGAGTAAATGAGCAGTTCTTC,CASRVGVNEQFF
TRBJ1-5,.,.,TRBV2,TGTGCCAGCAAGACAGGAACTTATAGCAATCAGCCCCAGCATTTT,CASKTGTYSNQPQHF
TRBJ1-1,once,.,TRBV10-3,TGTGCCATCAGTGAGTCGCCTACAGTTGGAACTGAAGCTTTCTTT,CAISESPTVGTEAFF